This T cell receptor beta chain came from a study of blood T cell repertoires in COVID-19. On the study more broadly: The analysed material was cDNA or gDNA that came from T cells, B-cell-depleted T cells, or PBMCs.

During active infection, Seattle patients enrolled and were then monitored through disease. CDR3 size: 13 residues. Germline CDR1 SGHDT, CDR2 YYEEEE. V gave up 1 base and J gave up 7 bases, with 9 bases separating them. Produced via immunoSEQ multiplex PCR; TCRdb's table is partial and in-frame only. In the table there are 300,000 to 450,000 clones, 89% of which are singletons. Input material: peripheral blood. The TCR comes from a woman aged 30 to 39 with COVID-19, enrolled during active disease. This chain links TRBV5-6 with TRBJ2-1, with D uncertain. CDR3 sequence reads: CASSLLTGNEQFF. The CDR3 coding sequence is TGTGCCAGCAGCTTGCTAACGGGTAATGAGCAGTTCTTC.